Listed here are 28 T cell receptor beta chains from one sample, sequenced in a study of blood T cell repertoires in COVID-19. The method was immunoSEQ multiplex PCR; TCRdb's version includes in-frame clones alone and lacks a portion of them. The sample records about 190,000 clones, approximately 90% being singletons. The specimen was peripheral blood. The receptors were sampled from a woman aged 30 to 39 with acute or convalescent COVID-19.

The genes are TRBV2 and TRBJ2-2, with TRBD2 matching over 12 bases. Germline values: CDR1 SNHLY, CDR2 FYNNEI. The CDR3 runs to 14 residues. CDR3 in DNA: TGTGCGGCGACTAGCGGGAGACGTAACGGGGAGCTGTTTTTT. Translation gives CAATSGRRNGELFF.

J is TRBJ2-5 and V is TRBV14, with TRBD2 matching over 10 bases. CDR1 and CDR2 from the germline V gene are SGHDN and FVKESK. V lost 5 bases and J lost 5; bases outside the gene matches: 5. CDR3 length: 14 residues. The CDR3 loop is CASSASGSWETQYF. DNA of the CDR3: TGTGCCAGCAGCGCTAGCGGGAGTTGGGAGACCCAGTACTTC.

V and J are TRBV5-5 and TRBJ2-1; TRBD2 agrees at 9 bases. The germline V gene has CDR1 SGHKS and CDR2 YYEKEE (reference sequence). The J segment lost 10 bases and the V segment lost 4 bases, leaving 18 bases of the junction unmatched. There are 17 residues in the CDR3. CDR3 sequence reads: CASSAFTSGQGFREQFF. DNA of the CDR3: TGTGCCAGCAGCGCCTTTACTAGCGGGCAGGGGTTTCGGGAGCAGTTCTTC.

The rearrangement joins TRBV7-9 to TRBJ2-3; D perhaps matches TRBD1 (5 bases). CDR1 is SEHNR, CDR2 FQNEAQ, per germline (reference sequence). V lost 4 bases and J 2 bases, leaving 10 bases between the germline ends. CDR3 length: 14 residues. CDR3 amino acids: CASSSGPFTDTQYF. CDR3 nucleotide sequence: TGTGCCAGCAGCTCAGGGCCTTTCACAGATACGCAGTATTTT.

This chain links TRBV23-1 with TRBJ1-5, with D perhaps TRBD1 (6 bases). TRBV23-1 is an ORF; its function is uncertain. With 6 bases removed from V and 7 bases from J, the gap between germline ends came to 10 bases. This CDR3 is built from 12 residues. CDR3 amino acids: CASRTGTQPQHF. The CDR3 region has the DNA TGCGCCAGCAGGACAGGTACACAGCCCCAGCATTTT.

As DNA, the CDR3 is TGTGCCAGCAGCTTAGGCGGGAGGGCCCGGGATGAGCAGTTCTTC. Translated: CASSLGGRARDEQFF. This sequence joins TRBV11-2 and TRBJ2-1, with 9 bases aligning to TRBD2. This CDR3 is 15 amino acids long. The V gene end was trimmed by 1 base and the J gene end by 8 bases; junction bases not matched to a gene: 6. Germline CDR1 and CDR2: SGHAT and FQNNGV. Full variable domain (missing parts from reference TRBV11-2 and TRBJ2-1): EAGVAQSPRYKIIEKRQSVAFWCNPISGHATLYWYQQILGQGPKLLIQFQNNGVVDDSQLPKDRFSAERLKGVDSTLKIQPAKLEDSAVYLCASSLGGRARDEQFFGPGTRLTVL.

CDR3 in DNA: TGTGCCGGCCCCCGGGACAGGATTTACAATGAGCAGTTCTTC. Protein: CAGPRDRIYNEQFF. The chain combines TRBV27 with TRBJ2-1; 8 nucleotides match TRBD1. This CDR3 is built from 14 residues. Losses at the gene ends were 11 bases for V and 4 bases for J; bases not matched to a gene: 10. Germline CDR1 is MNHEY and CDR2 is SMNVEV (reference sequence).

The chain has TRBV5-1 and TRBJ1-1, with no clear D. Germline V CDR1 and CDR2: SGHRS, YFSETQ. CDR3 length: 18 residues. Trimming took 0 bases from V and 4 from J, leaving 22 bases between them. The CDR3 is CASSLEVAGRLLGTEAFF. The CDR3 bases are TGCGCCAGCAGCTTGGAAGTTGCGGGCCGGCTTTTAGGCACTGAAGCTTTCTTT.

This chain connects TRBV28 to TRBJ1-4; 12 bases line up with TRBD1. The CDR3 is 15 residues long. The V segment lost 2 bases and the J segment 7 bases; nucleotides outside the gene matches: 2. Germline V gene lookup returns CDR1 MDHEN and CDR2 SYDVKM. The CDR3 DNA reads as TGTGCCAGCAGTTTAGGGGGACAGGGGGCTGAAAAACTGTTTTTT. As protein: CASSLGGQGAEKLFF.

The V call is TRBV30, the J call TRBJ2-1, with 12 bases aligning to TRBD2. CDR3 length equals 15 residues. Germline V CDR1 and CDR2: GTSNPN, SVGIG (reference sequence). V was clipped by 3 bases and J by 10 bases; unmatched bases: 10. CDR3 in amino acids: CAWSARLAGVEEQFF. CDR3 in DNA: TGTGCCTGGAGCGCCCGACTAGCGGGAGTCGAAGAGCAGTTCTTC.

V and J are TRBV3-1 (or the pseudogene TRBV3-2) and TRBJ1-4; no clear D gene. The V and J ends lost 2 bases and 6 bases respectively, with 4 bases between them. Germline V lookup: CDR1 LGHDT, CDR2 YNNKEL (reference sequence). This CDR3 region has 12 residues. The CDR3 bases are TGTGCCAGCAGCCAAAGAGATGAAAAACTGTTTTTT. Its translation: CASSQRDEKLFF.

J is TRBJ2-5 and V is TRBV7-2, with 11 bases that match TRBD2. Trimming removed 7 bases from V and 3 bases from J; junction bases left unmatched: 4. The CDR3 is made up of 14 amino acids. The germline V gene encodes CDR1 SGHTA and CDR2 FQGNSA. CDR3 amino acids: CASTLAGGKETQYF. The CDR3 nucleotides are TGTGCCAGCACCCTAGCGGGAGGTAAAGAGACCCAGTACTTC.

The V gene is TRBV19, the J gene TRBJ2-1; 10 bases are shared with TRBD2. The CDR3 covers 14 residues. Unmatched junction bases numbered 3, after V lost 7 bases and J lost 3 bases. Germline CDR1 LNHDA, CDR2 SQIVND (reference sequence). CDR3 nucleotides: TGTGCCAGTAATCCTAGCGGGAGCTACAATGAGCAGTTCTTC. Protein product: CASNPSGSYNEQFF.

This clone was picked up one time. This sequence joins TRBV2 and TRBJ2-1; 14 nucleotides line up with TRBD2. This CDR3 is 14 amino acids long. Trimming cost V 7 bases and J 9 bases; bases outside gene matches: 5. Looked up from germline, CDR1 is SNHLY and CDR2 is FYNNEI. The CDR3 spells CASKGLAGEGEQFF. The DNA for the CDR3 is TGTGCCAGCAAGGGACTAGCGGGAGAGGGTGAGCAGTTCTTC.

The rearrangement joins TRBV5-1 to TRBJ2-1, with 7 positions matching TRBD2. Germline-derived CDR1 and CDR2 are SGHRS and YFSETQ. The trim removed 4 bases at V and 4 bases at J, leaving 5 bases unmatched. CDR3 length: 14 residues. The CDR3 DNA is TGCGCCAGCAGCCCGGGGGGAGCTTACAATGAGCAGTTCTTC. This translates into CASSPGGAYNEQFF.

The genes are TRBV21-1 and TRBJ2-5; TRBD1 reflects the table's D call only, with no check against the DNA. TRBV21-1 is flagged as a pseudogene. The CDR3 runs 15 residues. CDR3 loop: CASSFPRDRQETQYF. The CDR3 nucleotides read TGTGCCAGCAGCTTCCCCCGGGACAGACAAGAGACCCAGTACTTC.

Here the CDR3 DNA reads TGTGCCAGCAGTCGGGACACCGGGGAGCTGTTTTTT. It encodes CASSRDTGELFF. V gene TRBV25-1 combines with J gene TRBJ2-2, with D unresolved. The CDR3 totals 12 residues. From germline, CDR1 is MGHDK and CDR2 SYGVNS. With 5 bases removed from V and 3 bases from J, the gap between germline ends came to 4 bases. The variable domain in full, with the rest retrieved from reference TRBV25-1 and TRBJ2-2, is EADIYQTPRYLVIGTGKKITLECSQTMGHDKMYWYQQDPGMELHLIHYSYGVNSTEKGDLSSESTVSRIRTEHFPLTLESARPSHTSQYLCASSRDTGELFFGEGSRLTVL.

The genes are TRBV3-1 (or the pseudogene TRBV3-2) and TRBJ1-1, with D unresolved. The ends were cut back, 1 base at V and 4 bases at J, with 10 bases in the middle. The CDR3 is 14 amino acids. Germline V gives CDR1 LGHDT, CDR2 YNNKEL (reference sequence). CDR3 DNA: TGTGCCAGCAGCCAAGTGGAGGGAGGCACTGAAGCTTTCTTT. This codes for CASSQVEGGTEAFF.

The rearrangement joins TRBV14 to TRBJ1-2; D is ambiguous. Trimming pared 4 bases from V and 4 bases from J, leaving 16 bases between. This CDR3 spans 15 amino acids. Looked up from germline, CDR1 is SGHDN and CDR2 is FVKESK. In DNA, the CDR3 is TGTGCCAGCAGCCGTGATTCGGGGTCCGTCTATGGCTACACCTTC. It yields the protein CASSRDSGSVYGYTF.

CDR3 bases: TGTGCCAGCAGCCCGGGACAGATCACCGGGGAGCTGTTTTTT. Its translation is CASSPGQITGELFF. The chain has TRBV11-2 and TRBJ2-2; 7 nucleotides align to TRBD1. The CDR3 consists of 14 residues. Germline V gene sequence: CDR1 SGHAT, CDR2 FQNNGV. V gave up 5 bases and J gave up 4 bases; unmatched junction bases: 4.

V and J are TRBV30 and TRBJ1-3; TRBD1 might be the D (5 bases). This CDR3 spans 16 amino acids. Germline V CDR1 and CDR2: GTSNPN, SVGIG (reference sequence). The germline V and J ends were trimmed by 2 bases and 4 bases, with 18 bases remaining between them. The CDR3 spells CAWSPTGGAWGNTIYF. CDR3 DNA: TGTGCCTGGAGTCCGACTGGAGGGGCTTGGGGAAACACCATATATTTT.

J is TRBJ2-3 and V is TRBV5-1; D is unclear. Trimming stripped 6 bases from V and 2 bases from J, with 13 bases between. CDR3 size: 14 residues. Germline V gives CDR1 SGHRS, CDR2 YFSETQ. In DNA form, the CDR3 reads TGCGCCAGCACCTTACTGTCAAACACAGATACGCAGTATTTT. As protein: CASTLLSNTDTQYF.

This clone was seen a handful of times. CDR3 DNA: TGTGCCAGCGGGGGGGGACGAAACGAGCAGTACTTC. Translating it yields CASGGGRNEQYF. The rearrangement joins TRBV6-4 to TRBJ2-7; 7 bases line up with TRBD2. J gave up 5 bases and V 8 bases, and 6 bases lay outside the gene matches. CDR1 and CDR2 from the germline V gene are MRHNA and SNTAGT. The CDR3 has 12 amino acids.

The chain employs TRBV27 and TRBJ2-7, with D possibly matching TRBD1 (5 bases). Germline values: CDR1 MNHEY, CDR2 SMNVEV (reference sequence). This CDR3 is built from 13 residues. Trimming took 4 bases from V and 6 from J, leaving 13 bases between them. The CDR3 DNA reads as TGTGCCAGCAGTTCGGCAGGGTATCGCGAGCAGTACTTC. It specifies CASSSAGYREQYF.

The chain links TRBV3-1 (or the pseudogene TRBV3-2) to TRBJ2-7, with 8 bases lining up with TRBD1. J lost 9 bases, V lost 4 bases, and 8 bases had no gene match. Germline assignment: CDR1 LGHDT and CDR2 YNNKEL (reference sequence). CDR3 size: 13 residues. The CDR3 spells CASSLSRQGRQYF. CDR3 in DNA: TGTGCCAGCAGCCTCTCCCGACAGGGGCGGCAGTACTTC.

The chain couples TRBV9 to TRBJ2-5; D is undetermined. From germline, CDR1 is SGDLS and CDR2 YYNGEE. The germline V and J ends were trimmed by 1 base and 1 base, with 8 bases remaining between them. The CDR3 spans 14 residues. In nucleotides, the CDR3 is TGTGCCAGCAGCGTAAATCCGGTCCAAGAGACCCAGTACTTC. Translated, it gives CASSVNPVQETQYF.

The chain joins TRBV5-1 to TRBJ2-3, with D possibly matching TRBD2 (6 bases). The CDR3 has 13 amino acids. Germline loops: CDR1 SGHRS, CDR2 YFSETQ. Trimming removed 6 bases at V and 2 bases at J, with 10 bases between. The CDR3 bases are TGCGCCAGCAAGGCGGGGACCACAGATACGCAGTATTTT. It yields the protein CASKAGTTDTQYF.

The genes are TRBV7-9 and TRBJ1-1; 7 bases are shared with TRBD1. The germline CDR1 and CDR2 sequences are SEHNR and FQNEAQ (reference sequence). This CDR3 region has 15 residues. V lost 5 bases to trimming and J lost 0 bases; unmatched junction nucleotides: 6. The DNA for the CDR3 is TGTGCCAGCAGCAAACAGACAGGGATGAACACTGAAGCTTTCTTT. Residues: CASSKQTGMNTEAFF.